The T cell receptor beta chain described here comes from a study of monozygotic twins with inflammatory bowel disease. To note about this clonotype: What it recognizes is unknown.

TCRdb re-called the 5' RACE reads, yielding one record per CDR3 amino acid sequence without DNA. The sample table sets out 420,000 or so distinct CDR3 sequences. Study-wide points: Using the inverse Simpson index, IBD patients had lower TCRbeta diversity than healthy co-twins. Compared with healthy twins, IBD patients shared fewer clonotypes with others, especially with disease activity. Support was lacking for any single strong IBD-associated signal or clonotype.

Per germline, CDR1 LGHDT and CDR2 YNNKEL (reference sequence). This CDR3 has 12 amino acids. The chain recombines TRBV3-1 with TRBJ2-7. The receptor comes from a human donor with ulcerative colitis or Crohn's disease, or a healthy co-twin of an affected twin (not recorded which). Sequenced input: blood. CDR3 protein: CASSQSDNEQYF.